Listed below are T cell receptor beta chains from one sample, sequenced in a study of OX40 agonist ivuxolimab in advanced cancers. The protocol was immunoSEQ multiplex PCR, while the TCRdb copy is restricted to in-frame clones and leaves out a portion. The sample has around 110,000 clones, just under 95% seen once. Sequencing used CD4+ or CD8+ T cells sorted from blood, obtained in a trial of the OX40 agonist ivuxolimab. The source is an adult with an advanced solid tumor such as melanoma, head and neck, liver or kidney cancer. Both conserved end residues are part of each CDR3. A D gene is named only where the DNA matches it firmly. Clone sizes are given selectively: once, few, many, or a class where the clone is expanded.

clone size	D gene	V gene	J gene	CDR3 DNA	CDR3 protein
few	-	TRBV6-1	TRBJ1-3	TGTGCCAGCAGTGAAGCGCTGGCAGGACGAAACACCATATATTTT	CASSEALAGRNTIYF
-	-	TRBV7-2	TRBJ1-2	TGTGCCAGCAGCCCCCCGGATGGCTATGGCTACACCTTC	CASSPPDGYGYTF
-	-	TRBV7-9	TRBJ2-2	TGTGCCAGCAGCTTGGTTGCGTCCACCGGGGAGCTGTTTTTT	CASSLVASTGELFF
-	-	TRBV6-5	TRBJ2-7	TGTGCCAGCAGTAGGGGGTCGGACTCAGCCTACGAGCAGTACTTC	CASSRGSDSAYEQYF
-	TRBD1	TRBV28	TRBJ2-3	TGTGCCAGCAGTCGGCCGACAGGGGCAGATACGCAGTATTTT	CASSRPTGADTQYF
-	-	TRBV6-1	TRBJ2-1	TGTGCCAGCAGTGAACGAACTAGCCTTATGAATGAGCAGTTCTTC	CASSERTSLMNEQFF
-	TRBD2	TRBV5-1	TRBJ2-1	TGCGCCAGCAGCTTGGAGGGCCTAGCGGGGGCCGAGCAGTTCTTC	CASSLEGLAGAEQFF
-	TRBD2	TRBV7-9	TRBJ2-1	TGTGCCAGCAGCAAAATGATGTCGACTAGCGCCTACAATGAGCAGTTCTTC	CASSKMMSTSAYNEQFF
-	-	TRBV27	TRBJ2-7	TGTGCCAGCAGTTCCGACTACGAGCAGTACTTC	CASSSDYEQYF
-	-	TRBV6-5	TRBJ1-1	TGTGCCAGCAGTTACGAGAACAGAAAAGGCACTGAAGCTTTCTTT	CASSYENRKGTEAFF
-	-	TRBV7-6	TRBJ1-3	TGTGCCAGCAGCTTAGGGGAGGGACTCCTCTCTGGAAACACCATATATTTT	CASSLGEGLLSGNTIYF
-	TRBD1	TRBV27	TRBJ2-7	TGTGCCAGCAGTTGGCGAGACAGGGGGCCCTACGAGCAGTACTTC	CASSWRDRGPYEQYF
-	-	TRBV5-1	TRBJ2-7	TGCGCCAGCAGCTTGGAGGTCAGAGCCTACGAGCAGTACTTC	CASSLEVRAYEQYF
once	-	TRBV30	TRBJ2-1	TGTGCCTGGAGGGATAGGGGCGATGAGCAGTTCTTC	CAWRDRGDEQFF
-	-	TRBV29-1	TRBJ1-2	TGCAGCGTCGACACAGGACTAACTAACTATGGCTACACCTTC	CSVDTGLTNYGYTF
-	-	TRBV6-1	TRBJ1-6	TGTGCCAGCACCTTAAATCTCAATAATTCACCCCTCCACTTT	CASTLNLNNSPLHF
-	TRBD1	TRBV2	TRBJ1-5	TGTGCCAGCAGTGCCCGACAGGGAAATCAGCCCCAGCATTTT	CASSARQGNQPQHF
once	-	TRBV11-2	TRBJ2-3	TGTGCCAGCATCAGGGGGGGGCGTCCCGTCGGCACACATACGCAGTATTTT	CASIRGGRPVGTHTQYF
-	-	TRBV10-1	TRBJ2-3	TGCGCCAGCAGTACCGGGTCTGGGATGGCAGATACGCAGTATTTT	CASSTGSGMADTQYF
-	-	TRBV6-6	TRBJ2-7	TGTGCCAGCAGTGGGGACCTTTACGAGCAGTACTTC	CASSGDLYEQYF
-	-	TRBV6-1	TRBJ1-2	TGTGCCAGCAGTGAAACGGTGGGCAGGGACGGCTACACCTTC	CASSETVGRDGYTF
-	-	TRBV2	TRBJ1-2	TGTGCCAGCAGTGTTCGAACAGTGGATGGCTACACCTTC	CASSVRTVDGYTF
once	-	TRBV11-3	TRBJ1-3	TGTGCCAGCAGCTTACGGGAGGGGACCATATATTTT	CASSLREGTIYF
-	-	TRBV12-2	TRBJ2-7	TGTGCAAGTCGCTTAGCGCAGGGGGAGCAGTACTTC	CASRLAQGEQYF
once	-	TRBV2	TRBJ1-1	TGTGCCAGCAGTCTCACGAGAACTGAAGCTTTCTTT	CASSLTRTEAFF
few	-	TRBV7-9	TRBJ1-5	TGTGCCAGCAGCTTACTTGGAGGGATCCAGCATTTT	CASSLLGGIQHF
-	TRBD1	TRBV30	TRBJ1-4	TGTGCCTGGAGTTGGGACAGGGGAAATGAAAAACTGTTTTTT	CAWSWDRGNEKLFF
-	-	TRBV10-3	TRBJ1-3	TGTGCCATCAGTGAAGGGTACGCTGGAAACACCATATATTTT	CAISEGYAGNTIYF
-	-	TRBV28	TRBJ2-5	TGTGCCAGCCAACTAGCTTTTGGGACCCAGTACTTC	CASQLAFGTQYF
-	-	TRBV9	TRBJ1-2	TGTGCCAGCAGCGTATCCCACCATGGGGCTTCTGGCTACACCTTC	CASSVSHHGASGYTF
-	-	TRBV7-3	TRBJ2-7	TGTGCCAGCAGCTTTATTAGAACGGGAAGGGAGCAGTACTTC	CASSFIRTGREQYF
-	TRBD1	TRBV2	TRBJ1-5	TGTGCCAGCAGTGTAGGGACAGGGGGCGGTCAGCCCCAGCATTTT	CASSVGTGGGQPQHF
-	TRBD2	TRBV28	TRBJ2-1	TGTGCCAGTGGGACTAGCGGGGGCCTCGGGATCCACAATGAGCAGTTCTTC	CASGTSGGLGIHNEQFF
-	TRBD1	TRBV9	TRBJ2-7	TGTGCCAGCAGCGTAGCCCCCTCTCCGACAGGGGCCTACGAGCAGTACTTC	CASSVAPSPTGAYEQYF
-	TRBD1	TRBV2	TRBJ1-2	TGTGCCAGCAGTGAATCGGACAGGGTATATGGCTACACCTTC	CASSESDRVYGYTF
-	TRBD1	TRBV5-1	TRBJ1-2	TGCGCCAGCAGCTTTGGACAGGCTTCAAACTATGGCTACACCTTC	CASSFGQASNYGYTF
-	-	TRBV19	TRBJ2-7	TGTGCCACTCAGGGGGGAACCCGCTACGAGCAGTACTTC	CATQGGTRYEQYF
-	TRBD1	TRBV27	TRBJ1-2	TGTGCCACCAGTACAGGGGCCGGACGCTATGGCTACACCTTC	CATSTGAGRYGYTF
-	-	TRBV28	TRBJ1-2	TGTGCCAGCAGCTCCGGGACACCAAACTATGGCTACACCTTC	CASSSGTPNYGYTF
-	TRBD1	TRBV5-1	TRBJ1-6	TGCGCCAGCACCCAAACAGGGGGCTCCTATAATTCACCCCTCCACTTT	CASTQTGGSYNSPLHF
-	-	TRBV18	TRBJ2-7	TGTGCCAGCTCACCTACCAGACAGGACTTCCTATACTTC	CASSPTRQDFLYF
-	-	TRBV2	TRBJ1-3	TGTGCCAGCAGGGCTCCTAGCCCTCAACTTATATATTTT	CASRAPSPQLIYF